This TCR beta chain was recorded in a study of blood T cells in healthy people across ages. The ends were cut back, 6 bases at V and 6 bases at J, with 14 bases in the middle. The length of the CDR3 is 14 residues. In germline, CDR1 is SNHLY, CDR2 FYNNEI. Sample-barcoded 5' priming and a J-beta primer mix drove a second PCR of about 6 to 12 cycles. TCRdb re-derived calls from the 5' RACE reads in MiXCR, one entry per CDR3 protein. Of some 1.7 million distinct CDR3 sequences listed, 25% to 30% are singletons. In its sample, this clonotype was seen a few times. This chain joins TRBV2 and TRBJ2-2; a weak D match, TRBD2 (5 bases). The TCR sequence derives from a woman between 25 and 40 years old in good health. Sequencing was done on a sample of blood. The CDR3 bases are TGTGCCAGCAGCGTCCGGGGTTCGGCCGGGGAGCTGTTTTTT. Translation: CASSVRGSAGELFF. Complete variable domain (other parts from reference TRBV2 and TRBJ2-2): EPEVTQTPSHQVTQMGQEVILRCVPISNHLYFYWYRQILGQKVEFLVSFYNNEISEKSEIFDDQFSVERPDGSNFTLKIRSTKLEDSAMYFCASSVRGSAGELFFGEGSRLTVL.